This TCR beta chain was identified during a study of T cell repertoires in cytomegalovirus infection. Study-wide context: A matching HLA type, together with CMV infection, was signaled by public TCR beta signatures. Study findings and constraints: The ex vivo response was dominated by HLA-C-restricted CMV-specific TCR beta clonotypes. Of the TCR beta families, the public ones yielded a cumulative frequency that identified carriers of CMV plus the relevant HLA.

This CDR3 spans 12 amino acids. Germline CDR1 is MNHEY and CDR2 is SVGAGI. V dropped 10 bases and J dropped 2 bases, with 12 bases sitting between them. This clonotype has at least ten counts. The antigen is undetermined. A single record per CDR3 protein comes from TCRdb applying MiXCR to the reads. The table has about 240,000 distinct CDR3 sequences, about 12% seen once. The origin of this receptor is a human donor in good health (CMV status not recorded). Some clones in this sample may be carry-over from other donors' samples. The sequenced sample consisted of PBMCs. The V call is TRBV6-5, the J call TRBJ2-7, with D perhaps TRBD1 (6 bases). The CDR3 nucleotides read TGTGCCATCACAGGGCCAACCTACGAGCAGTACTTC. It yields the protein CAITGPTYEQYF.